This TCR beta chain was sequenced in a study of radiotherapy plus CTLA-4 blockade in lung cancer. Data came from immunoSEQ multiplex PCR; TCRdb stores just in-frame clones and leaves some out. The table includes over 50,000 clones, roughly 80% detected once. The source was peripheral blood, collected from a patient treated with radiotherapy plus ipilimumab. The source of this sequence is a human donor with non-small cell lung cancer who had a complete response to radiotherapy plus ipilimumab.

CDR3 amino acids: CSVRQGDGYTF. DNA of the CDR3: TGCAGCGTTCGACAGGGTGATGGCTACACCTTC. This sequence joins TRBV29-1 and TRBJ1-2, with 7 bases matching TRBD1. Germline CDR1 reads SQVTM; CDR2 reads ANQGSEA. Unmatched junction bases numbered 3, after V lost 5 bases and J lost 6 bases. The CDR3 has 11 residues.